The present T cell receptor beta chain was sequenced within a study of blood T cell repertoires in COVID-19 (dated by TCRdb to about 2020). For the study in its entirety: Samples from collaborators originated in the United States, Italy and Spain and spanned both the acute and convalescent phases of COVID-19. The prospective study material was composed of cDNA or gDNA derived from T cells, B-cell-depleted T cells, or PBMCs. Subjects who had been exposed to COVID-19, were actively infected with it, or had recovered from it provided the deeply sampled blood TCRbeta repertoires that made up the dataset. A freely available public database, intended as a resource for researchers studying the immune response to SARS-CoV-2, is where the repertoires were released. The samples were drawn from the first 160 participants of the ongoing ImmuneRACE study and from 1,254 subjects provided by 6 global collaborators. Nearly every sample came with metadata listing a de-identified subject ID, COVID-19 status, age in years and sex. Where available, HLA class I and class II types were obtained from metadata supplied by the sample provider rather than from assay-based typing. Overall study outcomes, separate from this receptor: The quantity of clinical and demographic metadata differed by source and by participant and was supplied without curation.

In the prospective study, participants were about 18 to 90 years old, resided in 24 geographic areas of the United States, and were enrolled through a virtual design. To assign participants to cohorts, the prospective study relied on clinical history that participants themselves reported in a screening survey and a study questionnaire. In the prospective study, mobile phlebotomists collected whole blood, serum and a nasopharyngeal or oropharyngeal swab from each participant. Additional blood draws and questionnaires over an approximately two-month period could optionally be provided by prospective study participants. Prospective study blood samples were shipped either frozen or at room temperature before DNA extraction. A note on this clone: The antigen it binds to is not known. It has no much larger one-base neighbor in the sample; base qualities were not kept.

CDR1 and CDR2 are read off the germline V gene as MGHDK and SYGVNS. The cysteine opens and the phenylalanine closes a CDR3 of 17 amino acids. The DNA shown is the 51-base CDR3, in frame from base 1. The V end loses 5 bases and the J end loses 5 bases, and a stretch of 24 bases separates them. The immunoSEQ Assay, a bias-controlled multiplex PCR, was used to amplify TCRbeta CDR3 regions from genomic DNA. In the original analysis: The number of nucleated cells in each sample was estimated from the amplification of reference gene primers within the assay. To quantify the absolute abundance of each unique TCRbeta CDR3 rearrangement, sequence reads were collapsed and filtered. For each sample, productive Simpson clonality was calculated as the square root of Simpson's diversity index over productive rearrangements. Entries here come from immuneACCESS through TCRdb and include only in-frame sequences with V and J called. Some clones fail to appear in such tables; in the studies checked, an unresolved V gene covers under half of the shortfall, and the cause of the remainder is unknown. V, J and clone size are taken as reported in that table, and D and trimming were inferred from the DNA itself. The sample has roughly 250,000 clones on record, approximately 90% of them singletons. The ten largest clones capture roughly 1.2% of the sample.

Sequenced material: PBMCs or T cells enriched from blood (not recorded which). The clonotype was recovered from a woman in her forties with acute COVID-19. The sequence is built from TRBV25-1 and TRBJ2-5; the D gene is possibly TRBD2, with 5 bases matching. The CDR3 sequence is CASSPKIGERELETQYF. The DNA sequence is as follows: TGTGCCAGCAGTCCCAAGATCGGGGAGAGGGAGTTGGAGACCCAGTACTTC. The entire variable domain, with the stretches around the CDR3 drawn from the reference TRBV25-1 and TRBJ2-5 proteins, is EADIYQTPRYLVIGTGKKITLECSQTMGHDKMYWYQQDPGMELHLIHYSYGVNSTEKGDLSSESTVSRIRTEHFPLTLESARPSHTSQYLCASSPKIGERELETQYFGPGTRLLVL.